The next 2 T cell receptor beta chains were all read from a single sample in a study of identical twins. TCRdb reprocessed the 5' RACE reads with MiXCR, giving one entry per CDR3 protein. Found here are fewer than 250,000 distinct CDR3 sequences, less than 8% of them singletons; the top ten hold around 1.8%. This sample was also put to use in a study of yellow fever vaccine responses in identical twins.

The sequencing sample was made of memory (CD45RO+) T cells sorted from blood. All receptors come from a young woman in good health.

This clonotype has ten or more counts. This chain connects TRBV7-9 to TRBJ2-2, with 7 bases aligning to TRBD1. Germline assignment: CDR1 SEHNR and CDR2 FQNEAQ (reference sequence). After removal of 3 bases from V and 5 bases from J, the junction contained 9 bases not matched to a gene. This CDR3 spans 16 amino acids. CDR3 region: CASSFTGTGVTGELFF. The CDR3 region has the DNA TGTGCCAGCAGCTTTACTGGAACAGGGGTGACCGGGGAGCTGTTTTTT.

This clonotype was recorded at least ten times. The chain has TRBV6-1 and TRBJ2-7, with D perhaps TRBD2 (7 bases). The CDR3 extends over 16 amino acids. The germline V gene has CDR1 MNHNS and CDR2 SASEGT. V was clipped by 6 bases and J by 2 bases, with 20 bases between them. CDR3 DNA: TGTGCCAGCAGGGGGATGTCGGGGGGCGAACCCTACGAGCAGTACTTC. Protein sequence: CASRGMSGGEPYEQYF.